The T cell receptor (beta chain) described here comes from a study of a mutant IDH1 vaccine in newly diagnosed glioma (dated by TCRdb to the early 2020s). Study-wide context: Vaccination was initiated 4-6 weeks after radiotherapy alone, or concurrently with temozolomide cycles in the chemotherapy-containing groups. Of the roughly 34 treated patients, roughly 60% were male and approximately 38% were female, and the mean age was roughly 40 years. Before enrollment, most patients had been given radiochemotherapy with temozolomide as standard therapy, while the rest had received either radiotherapy alone or temozolomide alone. The week-35 safety follow-up took place at visit V12, and the week-47 end of study took place at visit V13. Six visits were used for peripheral blood collection: V03 (baseline), V05, V07, V10, V12 and V13. For exploratory analyses, longitudinal TCRB deep sequencing was carried out in 25 treated patients wherever samples were available.

Receptor libraries were prepared by the immunoSEQ multiplex PCR assay. Rearranged TCR beta chain sequences were amplified with the hsTCRB Kit following the manufacturer's protocol. An Illumina MiSeq was used to sequence the TCRB libraries. The published analysis was carried out like this. Demultiplexing, trimming and gene mapping were performed with the kit vendor's proprietary platform. This immuneACCESS table, as held by TCRdb, lists in-frame sequences with V and J called but not all clones. Of the missing ones, under half trace to an unresolved V gene in checked studies; the others have no known cause. V and J calls and clone size are given by that table; D and trimming were obtained from the DNA. In all, the sample holds roughly 43,000 clones, and less than 85% of those were seen once. Approximately 19% of the sample is held by the ten biggest clonotypes. The V end loses 3 bases and the J end loses 8 bases, and a stretch of 13 bases separates them. The germline V gene encodes CDR1 SQVTM and CDR2 ANQGSEA. Including cysteine and phenylalanine, the CDR3 has 12 amino acids. This entry keeps only the CDR3 DNA: 36 bases, framed from base 1.

Points the paper makes about the study in general: Changes in the top peripheral T cell clonotypes picked up by TCRB sequencing did not appear to be linked to pseudoprogression. Availability determined which PBMC samples were chosen for TCRB deep sequencing. Across multiple MHC alleles, vaccine-induced immune responses were seen in 90% to 95% of patients. The authors stated that sample limitations prevented analyses of patient blood samples from being reproduced.

A single count supports this clone. This clone's antigen is unknown. There are no base qualities to consult, and no much larger clone falls within one base. Per the publication, the time point label means: week 47, end of study. Each vaccine dose, consisting of 300 ug of a 20-mer mutant IDH1 peptide in Montanide, was administered subcutaneously with topical imiquimod. Eight vaccinations were administered to patients in weeks 1, 3, 5, 7, 11, 15, 19 and 23, corresponding to visits V03 through V10. All donors had newly diagnosed IDH1-mutant astrocytomas of WHO grade 3 or 4 that showed loss of nuclear ATRX. The samples were drawn from NOA16, a multicentre, single-arm, open-label phase I trial in Germany that tested a mutant IDH1 peptide vaccine in humans for the first time. Genomic DNA for TCRB sequencing was extracted from EDTA blood using the DNeasy Blood and Tissue Kit.

Here the chain combines TRBV29-1 and TRBJ1-2; no D gene can be assigned with confidence. This TCR came from a young man with glioma. Some clones in this sample may be carry-over from other donors' samples. The sample in question was PBMCs, obtained from a glioma patient whose treatment included an IDH1 peptide vaccine. The CDR3 protein is CSVDSGTGGYTF. The sequenced DNA: TGCAGCGTTGATTCGGGCACGGGAGGCTACACCTTC.